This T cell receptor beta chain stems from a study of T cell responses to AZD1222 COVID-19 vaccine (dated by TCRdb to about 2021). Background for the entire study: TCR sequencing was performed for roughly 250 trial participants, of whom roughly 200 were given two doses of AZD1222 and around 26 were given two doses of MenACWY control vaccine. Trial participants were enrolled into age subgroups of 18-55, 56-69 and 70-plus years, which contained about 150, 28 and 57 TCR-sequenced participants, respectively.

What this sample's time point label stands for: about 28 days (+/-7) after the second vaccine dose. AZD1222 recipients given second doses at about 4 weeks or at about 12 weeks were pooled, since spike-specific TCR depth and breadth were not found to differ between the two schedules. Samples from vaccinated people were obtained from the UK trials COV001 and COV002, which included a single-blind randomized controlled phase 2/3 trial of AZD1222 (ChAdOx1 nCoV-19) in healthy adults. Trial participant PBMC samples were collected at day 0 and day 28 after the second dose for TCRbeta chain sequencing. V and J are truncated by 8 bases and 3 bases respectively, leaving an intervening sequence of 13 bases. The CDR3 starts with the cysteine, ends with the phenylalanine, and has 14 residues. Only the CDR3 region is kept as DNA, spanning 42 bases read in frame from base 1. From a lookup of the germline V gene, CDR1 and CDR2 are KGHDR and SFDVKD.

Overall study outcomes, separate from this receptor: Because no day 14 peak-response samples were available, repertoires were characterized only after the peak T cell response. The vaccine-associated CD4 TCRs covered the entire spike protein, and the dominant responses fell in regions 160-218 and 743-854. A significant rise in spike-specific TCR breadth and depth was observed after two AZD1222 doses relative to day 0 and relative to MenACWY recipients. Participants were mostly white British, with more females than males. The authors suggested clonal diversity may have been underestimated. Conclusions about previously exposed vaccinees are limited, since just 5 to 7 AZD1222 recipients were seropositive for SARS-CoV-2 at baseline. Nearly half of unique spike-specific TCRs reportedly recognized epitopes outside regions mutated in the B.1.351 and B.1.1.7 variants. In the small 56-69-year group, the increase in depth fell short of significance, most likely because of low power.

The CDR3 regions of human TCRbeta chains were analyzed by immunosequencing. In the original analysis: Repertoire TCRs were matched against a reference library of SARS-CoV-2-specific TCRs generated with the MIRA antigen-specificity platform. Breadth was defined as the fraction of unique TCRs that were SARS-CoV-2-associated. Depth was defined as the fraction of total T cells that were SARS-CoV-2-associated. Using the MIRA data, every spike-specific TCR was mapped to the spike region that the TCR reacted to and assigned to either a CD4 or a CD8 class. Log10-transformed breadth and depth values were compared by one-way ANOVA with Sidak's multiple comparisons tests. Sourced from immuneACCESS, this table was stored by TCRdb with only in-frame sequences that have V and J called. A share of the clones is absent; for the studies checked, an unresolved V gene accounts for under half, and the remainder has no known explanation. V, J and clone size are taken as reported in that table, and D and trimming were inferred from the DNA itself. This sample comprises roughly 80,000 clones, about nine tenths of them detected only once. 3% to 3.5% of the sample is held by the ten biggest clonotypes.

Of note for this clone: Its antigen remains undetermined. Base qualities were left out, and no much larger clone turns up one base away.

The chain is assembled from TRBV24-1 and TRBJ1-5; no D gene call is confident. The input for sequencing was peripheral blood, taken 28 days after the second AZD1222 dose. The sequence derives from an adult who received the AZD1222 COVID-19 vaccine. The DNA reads TGTGCCACCACAGATTCCTCCTCCAATCAGCCCCAGCATTTT. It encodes CATTDSSSNQPQHF.